These T cell receptor beta chains were read from a single sample in a study of blood T cell repertoires in COVID-19. Using immunoSEQ multiplex PCR, the repertoire was profiled, and TCRdb retains in-frame clones only, with some absent. Here the sample spans 20,000 to 25,000 clones, 75% to 85% being singletons. Sequenced material: peripheral blood. The receptor set was obtained from a man in his 70s with acute or convalescent COVID-19. The CDR3 runs from the conserved cysteine through the conserved F or W. Fields, in order: clone size, J gene, V gene, D gene, CDR3 protein, CDR3 DNA. A D gene is named only where the DNA matches it firmly. Clone size, where shown, is once, few, many, or a class for clones that have expanded.

>once|TRBJ1-3|TRBV28|TRBD1
CASRNSGTGFGNTIYF
TGTGCCAGCAGAAACTCCGGGACAGGGTTTGGAAACACCATATATTTT
>-|TRBJ1-1|TRBV7-3|TRBD1
CASSYGQGMNTEAFF
TGTGCCAGCAGCTACGGACAGGGGATGAACACTGAAGCTTTCTTT
>once|TRBJ2-7|TRBV6-5|-
CASSSRGQGTYEQYF
TGTGCCAGCAGTTCCCGAGGCCAGGGGACCTACGAGCAGTACTTC
>once|TRBJ1-1|TRBV5-1|TRBD1
CASSTQGATEAFF
TGCGCCAGCAGCACCCAGGGGGCCACTGAAGCTTTCTTT
>-|TRBJ2-5|TRBV5-1|TRBD2
CASSSRAPGLAGEQETQYF
TGCGCCAGCAGCTCTCGAGCCCCGGGACTAGCGGGAGAGCAAGAGACCCAGTACTTC
>-|TRBJ2-5|TRBV29-1|-
CSVAGSSGETQYF
TGCAGCGTCGCCGGGTCATCGGGGGAGACCCAGTACTTC
>once|TRBJ2-7|TRBV27|TRBD1
CASSSQGIDEQYF
TGTGCCAGCAGTTCACAGGGGATCGACGAGCAGTACTTC
>-|TRBJ1-1|TRBV6-4|TRBD1
CASSQGDGTEAFF
TGTGCCAGCAGTCAGGGGGATGGCACTGAAGCTTTCTTT
>-|TRBJ1-6|TRBV6-2/TRBV6-3|TRBD1
CASSYATGAHSPLHF
TGTGCCAGCAGTTACGCGACAGGGGCTCATTCACCCCTCCACTTT
>-|TRBJ2-3|TRBV4-1|TRBD2
CASSWASGETDTQYF
TGCGCCAGCAGCTGGGCTAGCGGGGAAACAGATACGCAGTATTTT
>once|TRBJ2-2|TRBV6-4|-
CASSASRVANTGELFF
TGTGCCAGCAGTGCGAGTCGGGTAGCGAACACCGGGGAGCTGTTTTTT
>-|TRBJ2-1|TRBV7-2|-
CASSLGPNNEQFF
TGTGCCAGCAGCTTAGGGCCAAACAATGAGCAGTTCTTC
>once|TRBJ2-2|TRBV6-5|TRBD1
CASSSAGGHTGELFF
TGTGCCAGCAGTTCGGCAGGGGGCCACACCGGGGAGCTGTTTTTT
>-|TRBJ2-3|TRBV9|-
CASSPMDYHTDTQYF
TGTGCCAGCAGCCCCATGGACTACCACACAGATACGCAGTATTTT